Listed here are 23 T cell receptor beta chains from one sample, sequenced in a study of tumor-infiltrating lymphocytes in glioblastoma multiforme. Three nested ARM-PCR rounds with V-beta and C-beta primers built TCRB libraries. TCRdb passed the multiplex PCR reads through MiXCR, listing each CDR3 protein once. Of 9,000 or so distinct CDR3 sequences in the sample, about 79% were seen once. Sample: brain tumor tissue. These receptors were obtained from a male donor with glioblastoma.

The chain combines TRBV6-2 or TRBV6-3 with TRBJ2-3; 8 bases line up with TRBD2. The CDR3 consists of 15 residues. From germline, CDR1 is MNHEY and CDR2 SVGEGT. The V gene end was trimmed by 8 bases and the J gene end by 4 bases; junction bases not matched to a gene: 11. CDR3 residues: CASRSPTSEADTQYF. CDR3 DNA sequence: TGTGCCAGCCGTTCGCCGACTAGCGAGGCAGATACGCAGTATTTT.

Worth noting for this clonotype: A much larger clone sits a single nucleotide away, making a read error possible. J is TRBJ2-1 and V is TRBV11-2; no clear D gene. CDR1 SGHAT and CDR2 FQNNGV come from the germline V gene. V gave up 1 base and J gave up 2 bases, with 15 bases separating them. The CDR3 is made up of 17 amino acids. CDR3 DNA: TGTGCCAGCAGCTTAGTCCCCGCTATCGGCACCTACAATGAGCAGTTCTTC. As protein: CASSLVPAIGTYNEQFF.

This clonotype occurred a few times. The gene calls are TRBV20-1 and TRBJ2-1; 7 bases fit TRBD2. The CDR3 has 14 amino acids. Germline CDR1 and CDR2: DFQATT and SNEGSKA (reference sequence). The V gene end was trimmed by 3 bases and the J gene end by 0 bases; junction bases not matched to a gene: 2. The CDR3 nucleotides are TGCAGTGCTAGGCGGGAGAGCTCCTACAATGAGCAGTTCTTC. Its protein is CSARRESSYNEQFF.

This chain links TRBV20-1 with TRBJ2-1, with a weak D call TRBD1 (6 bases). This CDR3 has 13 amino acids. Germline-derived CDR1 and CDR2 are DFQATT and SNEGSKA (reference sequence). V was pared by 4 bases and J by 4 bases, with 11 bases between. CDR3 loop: CSAISGVYNEQFF. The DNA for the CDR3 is TGCAGTGCTATTTCAGGGGTATACAATGAGCAGTTCTTC.

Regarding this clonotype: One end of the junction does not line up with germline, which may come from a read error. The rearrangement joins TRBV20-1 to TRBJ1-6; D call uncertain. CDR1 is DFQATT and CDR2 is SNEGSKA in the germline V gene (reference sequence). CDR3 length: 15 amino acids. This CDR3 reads CSGRGRGSVNSHLHF. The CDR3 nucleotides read TGCAGTGGTAGAGGGCGGGGTTCAGTGAATTCACACCTCCACTTT.

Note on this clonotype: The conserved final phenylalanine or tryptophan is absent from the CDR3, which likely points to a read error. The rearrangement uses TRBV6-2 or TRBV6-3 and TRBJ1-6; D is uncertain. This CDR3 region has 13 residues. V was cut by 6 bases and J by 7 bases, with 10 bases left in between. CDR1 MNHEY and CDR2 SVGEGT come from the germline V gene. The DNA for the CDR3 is TGTGCCAGCAGAAAGACAAACAATTCACCCCTCCACTCT. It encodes CASRKTNNSPLHS.

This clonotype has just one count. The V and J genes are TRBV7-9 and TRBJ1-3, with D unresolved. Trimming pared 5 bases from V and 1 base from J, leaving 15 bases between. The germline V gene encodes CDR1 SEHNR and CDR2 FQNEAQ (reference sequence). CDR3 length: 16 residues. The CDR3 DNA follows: TGTGCCAGCAGCCTCCTTATTGGAGGTTCTGGAAACACCATATATTTT. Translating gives CASSLLIGGSGNTIYF.

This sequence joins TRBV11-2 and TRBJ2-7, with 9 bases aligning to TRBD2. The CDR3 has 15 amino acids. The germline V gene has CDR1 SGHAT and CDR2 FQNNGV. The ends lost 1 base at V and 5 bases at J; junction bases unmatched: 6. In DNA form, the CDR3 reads TGTGCCAGCAGCTTAGTAGCGGGGGAGTTCAACGAGCAGTACTTC. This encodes CASSLVAGEFNEQYF.

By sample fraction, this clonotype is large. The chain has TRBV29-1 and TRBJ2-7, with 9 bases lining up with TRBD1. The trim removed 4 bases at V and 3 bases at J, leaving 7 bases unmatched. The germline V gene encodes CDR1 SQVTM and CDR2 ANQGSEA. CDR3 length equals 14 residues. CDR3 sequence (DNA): TGCAGCGTTGCCGGGACAGGGACGTTCTACGAGCAGTACTTC. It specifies CSVAGTGTFYEQYF.

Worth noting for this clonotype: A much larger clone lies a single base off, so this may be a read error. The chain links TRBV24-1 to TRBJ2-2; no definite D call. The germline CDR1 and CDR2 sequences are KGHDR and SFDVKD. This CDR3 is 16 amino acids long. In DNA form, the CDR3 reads TGTGCCACCAGTCAGGTTTGGCCTACGAACGCCGGGGAGCTGTTTTTT. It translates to CATSQVWPTNAGELFF.

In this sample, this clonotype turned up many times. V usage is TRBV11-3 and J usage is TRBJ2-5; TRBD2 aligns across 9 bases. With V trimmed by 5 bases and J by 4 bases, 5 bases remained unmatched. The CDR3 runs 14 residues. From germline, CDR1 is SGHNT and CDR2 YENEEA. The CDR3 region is CASSRGRASETQYF. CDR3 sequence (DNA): TGTGCCAGCAGCCGCGGGAGGGCCTCAGAGACCCAGTACTTC.

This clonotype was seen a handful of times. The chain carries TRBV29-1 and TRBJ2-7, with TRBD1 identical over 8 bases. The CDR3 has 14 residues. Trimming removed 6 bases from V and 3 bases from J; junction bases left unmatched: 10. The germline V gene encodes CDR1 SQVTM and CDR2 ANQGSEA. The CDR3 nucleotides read TGCAGCGTAGTACCCGGACAGGGCTTCTACGAGCAGTACTTC. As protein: CSVVPGQGFYEQYF.

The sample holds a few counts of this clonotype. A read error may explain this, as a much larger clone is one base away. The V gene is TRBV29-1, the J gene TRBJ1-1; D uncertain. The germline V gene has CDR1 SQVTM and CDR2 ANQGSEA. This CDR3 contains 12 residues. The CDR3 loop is CSACTMNTGAFF. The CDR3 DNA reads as TGCAGCGCTTGTACCATGAACACTGGAGCTTTCTTT.

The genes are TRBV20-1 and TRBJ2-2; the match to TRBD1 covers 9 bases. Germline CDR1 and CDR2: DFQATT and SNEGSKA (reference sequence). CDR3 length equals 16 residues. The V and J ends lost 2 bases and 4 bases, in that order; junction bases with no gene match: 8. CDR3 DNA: TGCAGTGCTAGATTAACAGGGACAGGGACCACCGGGGAGCTGTTTTTT. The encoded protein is CSARLTGTGTTGELFF.

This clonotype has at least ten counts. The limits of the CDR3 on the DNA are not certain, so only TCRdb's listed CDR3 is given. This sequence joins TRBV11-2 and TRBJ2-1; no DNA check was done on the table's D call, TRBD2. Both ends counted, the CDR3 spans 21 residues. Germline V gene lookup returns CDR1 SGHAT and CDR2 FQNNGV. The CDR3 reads CASSFYICSARDEAGLYEQFF.

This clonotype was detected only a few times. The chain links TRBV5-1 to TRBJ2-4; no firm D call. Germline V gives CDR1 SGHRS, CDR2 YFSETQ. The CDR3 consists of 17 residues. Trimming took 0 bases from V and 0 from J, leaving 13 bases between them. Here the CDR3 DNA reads TGCGCCAGCAGCTTGGCCGGTCGGTTACTAGCCAAAAACATTCAGTACTTC. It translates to CASSLAGRLLAKNIQYF. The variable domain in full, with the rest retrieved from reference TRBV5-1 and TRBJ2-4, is KAGVTQTPRYLIKTRGQQVTLSCSPISGHRSVSWYQQTPGQGLQFLFEYFSETQRNKGNFPGRFSGRQFSNSRSEMNVSTLELGDSALYLCASSLAGRLLAKNIQYFGAGTRLSVL.

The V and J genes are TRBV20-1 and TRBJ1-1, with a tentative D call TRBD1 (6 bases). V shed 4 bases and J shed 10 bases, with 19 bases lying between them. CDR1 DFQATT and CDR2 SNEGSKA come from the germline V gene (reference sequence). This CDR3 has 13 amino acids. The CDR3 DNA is TGCAGTGCTAACGACGGGACAACCCTCGGAGCTTTCTTT. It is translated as CSANDGTTLGAFF.

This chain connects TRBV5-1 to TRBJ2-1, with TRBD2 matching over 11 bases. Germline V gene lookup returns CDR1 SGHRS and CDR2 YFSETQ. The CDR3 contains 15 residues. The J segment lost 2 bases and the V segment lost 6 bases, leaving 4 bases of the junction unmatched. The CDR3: CASTMGLAAYNEQFF. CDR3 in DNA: TGCGCCAGCACCATGGGACTAGCGGCCTACAATGAGCAGTTCTTC.

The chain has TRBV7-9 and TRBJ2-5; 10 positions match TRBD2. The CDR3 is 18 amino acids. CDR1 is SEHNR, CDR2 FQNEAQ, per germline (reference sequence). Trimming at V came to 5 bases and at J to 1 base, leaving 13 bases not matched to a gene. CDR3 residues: CASSPAASSGRTQETQYF. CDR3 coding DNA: TGTGCCAGCAGCCCTGCCGCCTCTAGCGGGAGAACCCAAGAGACCCAGTACTTC.

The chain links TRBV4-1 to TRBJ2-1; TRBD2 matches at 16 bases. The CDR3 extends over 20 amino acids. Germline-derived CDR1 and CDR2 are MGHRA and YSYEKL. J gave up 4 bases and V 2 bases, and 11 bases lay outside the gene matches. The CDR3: CASSQLTGTSGGATYNEQFF. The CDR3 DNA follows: TGCGCCAGCAGCCAATTGACCGGGACTAGCGGGGGGGCTACGTACAATGAGCAGTTCTTC.

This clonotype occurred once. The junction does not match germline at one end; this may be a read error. The CDR3 DNA follows: TGCAGTGCTGGTCGCCCCGGACTAGCAGGAGGGCCGAGTAGCACAGATATGCAGTATTTT. Protein product: CSAGRPGLAGGPSSTDMQYF. The chain is built from TRBV20-1 and TRBJ2-3; 8 bases match TRBD2. CDR1 DFQATT and CDR2 SNEGSKA come from the germline V gene (reference sequence). The CDR3 is 20 amino acids.

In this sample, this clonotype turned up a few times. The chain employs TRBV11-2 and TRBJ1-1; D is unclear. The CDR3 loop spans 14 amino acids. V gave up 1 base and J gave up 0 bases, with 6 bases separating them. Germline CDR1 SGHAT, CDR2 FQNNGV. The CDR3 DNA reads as TGTGCCAGCAGCTTAGGAGGAGTGAACACTGAAGCTTTCTTT. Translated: CASSLGGVNTEAFF.

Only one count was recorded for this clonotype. CDR3 DNA sequence: TGCAGCGCTGGGACTAGTAATAGGGGAGATACGCAGTATTTT. This encodes CSAGTSNRGDTQYF. The rearrangement joins TRBV20-1 to TRBJ2-3; 8 bases fit TRBD2. The germline gives CDR1 DFQATT, CDR2 SNEGSKA (reference sequence). This CDR3 is 14 amino acids long.